This passage covers 26 T cell receptor beta chains from one sample sequenced in a study of shared clonotypes between healthy human individuals. Data came from immunoSEQ multiplex PCR; TCRdb stores just in-frame clones and leaves some out. The sample has fewer than 650,000 clones, 76% seen once. The sequenced sample was PBMCs. The origin of the receptors is a woman between 35 and 50 years old in good health. Some clones in this sample may be carry-over from other donors' samples.

The chain recombines TRBV29-1 with TRBJ2-2; 8 bases are a match to TRBD2. Germline trimming cut 1 base from V and 1 base from J; bases unmatched to any gene: 2. The CDR3 has 15 residues. The germline V gene encodes CDR1 SQVTM and CDR2 ANQGSEA. The CDR3 is CSVEGSGRNTGELFF. CDR3 DNA sequence: TGCAGCGTTGAAGGGAGCGGGAGGAACACCGGGGAGCTGTTTTTT.

The V call is TRBV6-1, the J call TRBJ1-2, with D tentatively TRBD1 (6 bases). Trimming pared 0 bases from V and 1 base from J, leaving 6 bases between. Germline CDR1 MNHNS, CDR2 SASEGT. CDR3 length: 14 amino acids. CDR3 in amino acids: CASSEAGGNYGYTF. CDR3 sequence (DNA): TGTGCCAGCAGTGAAGCAGGGGGTAACTATGGCTACACCTTC.

This clone was counted between two and nine times. The chain links TRBV2 to TRBJ2-5; D is perhaps TRBD1 or TRBD2 (6 bases each). This CDR3 region has 14 residues. The germline V and J ends were trimmed by 6 bases and 5 bases, with 16 bases remaining between them. Germline CDR1 SNHLY, CDR2 FYNNEI. CDR3 DNA: TGTGCCAGCAGCCTCACTTGGGGGGCGGAGACCCAGTACTTC. Its translation is CASSLTWGAETQYF.

The sample holds a few counts of this clone. The chain recombines TRBV27 with TRBJ1-1; TRBD1 might be the D (5 bases). Looked up from germline, CDR1 is MNHEY and CDR2 is SMNVEV (reference sequence). V lost 3 bases, J lost 5 bases, and 10 bases lay in between. This CDR3 region has 13 residues. CDR3 coding DNA: TGTGCCAGCAGTTTTCCGGGGGGAACTGAAGCTTTCTTT. Its protein is CASSFPGGTEAFF.

Remarks on this clone: A much larger clone sits a single nucleotide away, making a read error possible. This sample includes further DNA sequences coding for the same CDR3. The DNA for the CDR3 is TGTGCCAGCAGCCAGAGGCTTAGGACTAGCGGGAGGATAGCCACAGATACGCAGTATTTT. Translated, it gives CASSQRLRTSGRIATDTQYF. V and J are TRBV4-2 and TRBJ2-3, with 14 nucleotides matching TRBD2. CDR3 length: 20 residues. The junction had 13 bases not matched to a gene; V was cut back by 3 bases and J by 2 bases. From germline, CDR1 is LGHNA and CDR2 YNFKEQ.

V is TRBV27 and J is TRBJ2-2; 11 bases fit TRBD2. Trimming removed 5 bases from V and 0 bases from J; junction bases left unmatched: 8. Looked up from germline, CDR1 is MNHEY and CDR2 is SMNVEV (reference sequence). This CDR3 is 18 amino acids long. CDR3 amino acids: CASSQNWGLAANTGELFF. The CDR3 nucleotides are TGTGCCAGCAGTCAGAACTGGGGACTAGCGGCGAACACCGGGGAGCTGTTTTTT.

This sequence joins TRBV27 and TRBJ2-3; the D is unclear. V gave up 8 bases and J gave up 5 bases, with 11 bases separating them. CDR3 length equals 12 residues. Germline values: CDR1 MNHEY, CDR2 SMNVEV (reference sequence). The CDR3 region is CASANLGDTQYF. CDR3 nucleotide sequence: TGTGCCAGCGCGAACCTCGGAGATACGCAGTATTTT.

The J gene is TRBJ2-3, the V gene TRBV18; 11 bases fit TRBD2. The junction had 11 bases not matched to a gene; V was cut back by 6 bases and J by 6 bases. Per the germline V gene, CDR1 is KGHSH and CDR2 is LQKENI. The CDR3 length is 16 residues. CDR3 nucleotides: TGTGCCAGCTCGGAGTTACTAGCGGGAGTTGGTGATACGCAGTATTTT. It yields the protein CASSELLAGVGDTQYF.

CDR3 sequence reads: CASSLDNQPQHF. DNA for the CDR3: TGTGCCAGCAGCTTAGACAATCAGCCCCAGCATTTT. This chain uses TRBV11-2 with TRBJ1-5; no reliable D call. Germline loops: CDR1 SGHAT, CDR2 FQNNGV. Trimming left V 0 bases short and J 3 bases short, with 0 bases between. There are 12 residues in the CDR3.

This chain uses TRBV4-1 with TRBJ1-2; D is uncertain. Germline V gene data show CDR1 as MGHRA and CDR2 as YSYEKL. Trimming removed 1 base at V and 5 bases at J, with 8 bases between. The CDR3 is 13 amino acids. The CDR3 here is CASSQVGIYGYTF. DNA for the CDR3: TGCGCCAGCAGCCAAGTTGGGATTTATGGCTACACCTTC.

This clone was found a few times. The rearrangement uses TRBV5-1 and TRBJ2-2, with TRBD2 matching 7 bases. CDR1 is SGHRS and CDR2 is YFSETQ in the germline V gene. The V and J ends lost 1 base and 1 base, in that order; junction bases with no gene match: 10. The CDR3 contains 18 residues. The CDR3 loop reads CASSLRITSAENTGELFF. CDR3 sequence (DNA): TGCGCCAGCAGCTTGCGCATTACTAGCGCAGAGAACACCGGGGAGCTGTTTTTT.

This chain connects TRBV18 to TRBJ1-1; 9 bases match TRBD1. The CDR3 covers 15 residues. The trim removed 5 bases at V and 3 bases at J, leaving 7 bases unmatched. Per the germline V gene, CDR1 is KGHSH and CDR2 is LQKENI. The CDR3 DNA follows: TGTGCCAGCTCATCCACAGGGGGCTGGGACACTGAAGCTTTCTTT. Protein product: CASSSTGGWDTEAFF.

The rearrangement joins TRBV21-1 to TRBJ1-2; TRBD1, as called in the table, went unchecked against the DNA. TRBV21-1 is a recognized pseudogene. This CDR3 has 14 amino acids. The CDR3 DNA follows: TGTGCCAGCACGGGACAGGCGTATCACTATGGCTACACCTTC. Encoded protein: CASTGQAYHYGYTF.

The chain recombines TRBV6-5 with TRBJ2-3; 9 bases fit TRBD2. CDR3 length: 15 amino acids. Trimming removed 4 bases from V and 4 bases from J; junction bases left unmatched: 6. CDR1 is MNHEY, CDR2 SVGAGI, per germline. The CDR3, as DNA: TGTGCCAGCAGTTTAGGCGGGAGGGCCGCAGATACGCAGTATTTT. This translates into CASSLGGRAADTQYF.

The V call is TRBV14, the J call TRBJ2-3, with D uncertain. Deletions cut 0 bases from V and 3 bases from J, with 4 bases between. CDR1 is SGHDN and CDR2 is FVKESK in the germline V gene. The CDR3 sequence is 13 residues long. The CDR3 sequence is CASSQEITDTQYF. CDR3 sequence (DNA): TGTGCCAGCAGCCAAGAGATAACAGATACGCAGTATTTT.

V gene TRBV11-3 combines with J gene TRBJ2-3, with 7 positions matching TRBD1. V lost 0 bases and J lost 1; bases outside the gene matches: 1. Germline assignment: CDR1 SGHNT and CDR2 YENEEA. The CDR3 runs to 15 residues. This CDR3 is CASSLDGTGTDTQYF. In nucleotides, the CDR3 is TGTGCCAGCAGCTTAGATGGGACAGGCACAGATACGCAGTATTTT.

This clone was detected once. The chain uses TRBV6-5 and TRBJ2-3; 7 positions match TRBD1. Germline V gene data show CDR1 as MNHEY and CDR2 as SVGAGI. The CDR3 totals 15 residues. Trimming took 6 bases from V and 3 from J; bases not matched to a gene: 9. DNA for the CDR3: TGTGCCAGCAGCTACACCGGGACAGCTACAGATACGCAGTATTTT. It translates to CASSYTGTATDTQYF.

This sequence joins TRBV18 and TRBJ1-4, with TRBD1 as a possible D gene (6 bases). Trimming stripped 5 bases from V and 0 bases from J, with 13 bases between. The length of the CDR3 is 16 residues. From germline, CDR1 is KGHSH and CDR2 LQKENI. The CDR3 nucleotides read TGTGCCAGCTCAACCGGGACACCTGCAACTAATGAAAAACTGTTTTTT. Protein: CASSTGTPATNEKLFF. The variable domain in full, completed from reference TRBV18 and TRBJ1-4, reads NAGVMQNPRHLVRRRGQEARLRCSPMKGHSHVYWYRQLPEEGLKFMVYLQKENIIDESGMPKERFSAEFPKEGPSILRIQQVVRGDSAAYFCASSTGTPATNEKLFFGSGTQLSVL.

This chain connects TRBV7-6 to TRBJ2-7, with D possibly being TRBD1 (6 bases). This CDR3 comprises 13 residues. The germline CDR1 and CDR2 sequences are SGHVS and FNYEAQ. Trimming left V 5 bases short and J 0 bases short, with 8 bases between. Written as DNA, the CDR3 is TGTGCCAGCAGCGACAGGAGCTCCTACGAGCAGTACTTC. Translated: CASSDRSSYEQYF.

The chain is built from TRBV25-1 and TRBJ2-1, with D possibly being TRBD2 (6 bases). V lost 1 base to trimming and J lost 0 bases, with 10 bases between them. CDR3 size: 16 residues. Germline V gene lookup returns CDR1 MGHDK and CDR2 SYGVNS. This CDR3 reads CASSEWAGSSYNEQFF. Here the CDR3 DNA reads TGTGCCAGCAGTGAATGGGCGGGGAGCTCCTACAATGAGCAGTTCTTC.

This clone has a handful of counts. The CDR3 sequence is CASSLSARPGGEQFF. The DNA of the CDR3 is TGTGCCAGCAGCTTGTCGGCTAGGCCTGGCGGGGAGCAGTTCTTC. The chain has TRBV5-6 and TRBJ2-1; D might be TRBD2 (5 bases). The CDR3 sequence is 15 residues long. CDR1 SGHDT and CDR2 YYEEEE come from the germline V gene. V dropped 1 base and J dropped 10 bases, with 18 bases sitting between them.

J is TRBJ1-2 and V is TRBV28; weak D call: TRBD1 (5 bases). The CDR3 consists of 14 residues. The V gene's germline CDR1 is MDHEN and CDR2 SYDVKM. V lost 6 bases to trimming and J lost 4 bases, with 15 bases between them. The CDR3 region has the DNA TGTGCCAGCAGCTACCGGGACTCCTTCTATGGCTACACCTTC. Protein: CASSYRDSFYGYTF.

This rearrangement joins TRBV19 to TRBJ2-2; D not certain. The ends were cut back, 5 bases at V and 3 bases at J, with 10 bases in the middle. Germline V CDR1 and CDR2: LNHDA, SQIVND (reference sequence). There are 14 residues in the CDR3. The CDR3, as DNA: TGTGCCAGTAGTGCACAAGTCTACACCGGGGAGCTGTTTTTT. This translates into CASSAQVYTGELFF.

Regarding this clone: A much bigger clone sits one base away, suggesting this may be a read error. Other DNA sequences in this sample translate to the same CDR3. The chain links TRBV5-1 to TRBJ1-4, with 10 bases fitting TRBD1. The CDR3 sequence is 15 residues long. Germline V gene data show CDR1 as SGHRS and CDR2 as YFSETQ. The CDR3 protein is CASSSTGGGNEKLFF. The CDR3 DNA is TGCGCCAGCAGCTCGACAGGGGGCGGTAATGAAAAGCTGTTTTTT.

The rearrangement links TRBV6-5 to TRBJ1-6, with D possibly TRBD1 on 5 matching bases. Germline V lookup: CDR1 MNHEY, CDR2 SVGAGI. Between the trimmed V and J ends, which lost 6 bases and 7 bases, there was a span of 10 bases. The CDR3 extends over 13 amino acids. CDR3 in amino acids: CASRTSGNSPLHF. CDR3 nucleotides: TGTGCCAGCAGGACTTCAGGGAATTCACCCCTCCACTTT.

The chain has TRBV9 and TRBJ1-5; a weak D match, TRBD1 (5 bases). Between the trimmed V and J ends, which lost 7 bases and 0 bases, there was a span of 20 bases. The germline V gene encodes CDR1 SGDLS and CDR2 YYNGEE. CDR3 length equals 17 residues. The DNA of the CDR3 is TGTGCCAGCGGGTCAGGGTCCGACTTCTATAGCAATCAGCCCCAGCATTTT. Protein: CASGSGSDFYSNQPQHF.